This T cell receptor (beta chain) was observed in a study of T cells in Graves' hyperthyroidism and ophthalmopathy. The CDR3 regions of TCR beta were amplified from RNA transcripts. The TCR CDR3 was amplified in a first-round RT-PCR using the HTBI primer set. TCRdb redid the calling of the multiplex PCR reads with MiXCR, one entry per CDR3 protein. The sample consists of around 700,000 distinct CDR3 sequences, 15% to 20% of them appearing once. This clonotype was seen at least ten times. Sequencing used blood. The clonotype comes from a woman between 50 and 59 years old with Graves' hyperthyroidism that later progressed to Graves' ophthalmopathy.

The CDR3 region is CASSLVGANRPNTGELFF. CDR3 bases: TGTGCCAGCAGCTTAGTGGGGGCGAACCGACCGAACACCGGGGAGCTGTTTTTT. The V and J genes are TRBV7-8 and TRBJ2-2; D is perhaps TRBD1 (6 bases). Trimming removed 1 base at V and 0 bases at J, with 15 bases between. Germline values: CDR1 SGHVS, CDR2 FQNEAQ. CDR3 length: 18 residues.